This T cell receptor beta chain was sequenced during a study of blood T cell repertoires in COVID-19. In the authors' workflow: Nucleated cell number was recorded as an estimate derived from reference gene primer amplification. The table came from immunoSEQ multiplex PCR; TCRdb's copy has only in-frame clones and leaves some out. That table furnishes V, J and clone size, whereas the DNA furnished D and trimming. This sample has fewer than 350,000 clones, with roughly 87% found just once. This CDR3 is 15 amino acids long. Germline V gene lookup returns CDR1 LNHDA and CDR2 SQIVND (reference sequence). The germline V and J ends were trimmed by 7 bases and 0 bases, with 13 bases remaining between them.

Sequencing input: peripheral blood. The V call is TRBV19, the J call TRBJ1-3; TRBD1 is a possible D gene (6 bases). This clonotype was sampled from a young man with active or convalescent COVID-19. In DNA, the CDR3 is TGTGCCAGTACCCTGACAGGCCTCTCTGGAAACACCATATATTTT. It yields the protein CASTLTGLSGNTIYF.